The rows below give T cell receptor beta chains drawn from one sample of a study of T cell clones after liver transplantation. Using immunoSEQ multiplex PCR, the repertoire was profiled, and TCRdb retains in-frame clones only, with some absent. This table holds about 68,000 clones, over 90% found once. Here the sequenced sample was CD4+ T cells from blood, taken less than 27 months after liver transplant. The origin of the receptors is a human patient who received a liver transplant. Some of the T cells might come from the graft donor. Each CDR3 is given without its conserved first and last residue.

TRBV2,ASSARVAGGEDTQY
TRBV11-3,ASSLVPDTQY
TRBV29-1,SVVRGGNTIY
TRBV27,ASSSRQGGFANTGELF
TRBV7-3,ASSLRGGDTDTQY
TRBV5-1,ASSLDGQALYGYT
TRBV7-6,ASSINGRGGYEQY
TRBV29-1,SVEDTSGSDEQF
TRBV29-1,SAQDRVNQPQH
TRBV11-3,ASSLGTTGANNEQF
TRBV10-3,AISAGQGLANQETQY
TRBV27,ASSLFLAVSTDTQY
TRBV4-2,ASSLAGGYEQY
TRBV19,ASSIEWRGNQPQH
TRBV4-3,ASSQDLQGPISGANVLT
TRBV7-9,ASSGRGLAGAYEQY
TRBV7-2,ASSLAGGYNEQF
TRBV6-6,ASTKERERSYEQY
TRBV19,AHGDRGRGRMNTEAF
TRBV7-6,ASSPPGHNEQF
TRBV30,ASKSGQGAEQY
TRBV29-1,SSTGASGNTIY
TRBV21-1,ASQTQETQY
TRBV6-5,ASSYGGTGSYEQY
TRBV10-3,ATFGLSSYEQY
TRBV28,ASSFLAGGTDTQY
TRBV18,ASSPGGKANQPQH
TRBV30,AWSAGQALGPQH